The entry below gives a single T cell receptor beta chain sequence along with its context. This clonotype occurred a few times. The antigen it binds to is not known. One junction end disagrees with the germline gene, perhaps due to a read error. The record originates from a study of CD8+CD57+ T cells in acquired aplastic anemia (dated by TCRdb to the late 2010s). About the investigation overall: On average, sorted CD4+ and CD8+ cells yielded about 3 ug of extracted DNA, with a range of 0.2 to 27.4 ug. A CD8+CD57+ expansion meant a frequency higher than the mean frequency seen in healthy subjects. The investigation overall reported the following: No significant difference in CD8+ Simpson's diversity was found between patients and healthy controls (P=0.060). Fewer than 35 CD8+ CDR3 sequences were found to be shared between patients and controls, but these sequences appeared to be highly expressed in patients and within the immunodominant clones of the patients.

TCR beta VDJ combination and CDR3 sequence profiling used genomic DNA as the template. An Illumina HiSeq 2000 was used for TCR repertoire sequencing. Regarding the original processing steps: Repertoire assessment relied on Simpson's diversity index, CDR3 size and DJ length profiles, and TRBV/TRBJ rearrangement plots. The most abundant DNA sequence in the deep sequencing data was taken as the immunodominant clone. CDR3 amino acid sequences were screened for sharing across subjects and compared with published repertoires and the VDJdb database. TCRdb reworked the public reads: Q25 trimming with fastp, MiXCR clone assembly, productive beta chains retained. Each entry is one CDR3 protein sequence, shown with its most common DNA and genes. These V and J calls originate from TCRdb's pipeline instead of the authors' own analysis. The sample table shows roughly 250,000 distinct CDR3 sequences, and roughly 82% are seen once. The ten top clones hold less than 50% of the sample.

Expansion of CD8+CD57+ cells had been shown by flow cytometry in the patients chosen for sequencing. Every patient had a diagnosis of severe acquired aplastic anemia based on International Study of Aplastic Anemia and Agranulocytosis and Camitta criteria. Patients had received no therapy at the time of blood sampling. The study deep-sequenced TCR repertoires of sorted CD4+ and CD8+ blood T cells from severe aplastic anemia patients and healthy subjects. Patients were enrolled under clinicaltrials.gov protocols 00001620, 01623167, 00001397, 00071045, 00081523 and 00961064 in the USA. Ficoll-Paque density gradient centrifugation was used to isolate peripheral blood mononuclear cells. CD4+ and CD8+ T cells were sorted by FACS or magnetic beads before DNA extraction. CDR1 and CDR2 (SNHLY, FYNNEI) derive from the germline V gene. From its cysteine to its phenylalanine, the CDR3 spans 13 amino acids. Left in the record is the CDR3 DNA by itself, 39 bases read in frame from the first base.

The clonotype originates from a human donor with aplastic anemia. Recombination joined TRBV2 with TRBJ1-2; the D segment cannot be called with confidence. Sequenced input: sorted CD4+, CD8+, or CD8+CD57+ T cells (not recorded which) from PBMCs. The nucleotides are TGCGCCAGCGGGGAAGGCCTTGCAGGTGGCTACACCTTC. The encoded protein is CASGEGLAGGYTF.